The rows below give T cell receptor beta chains drawn from one sample of a study of blood T cells in healthy people across ages. TCRdb reprocessed the 5' RACE reads via MiXCR and lists one record per CDR3 protein. The table lists about a million distinct CDR3 sequences, just over 50% of them singletons. Specimen: blood. The receptors shown here come from a woman aged 55-69 years in good health. Both conserved end residues are part of each CDR3. Each record gives: J gene, clone size, D gene, V gene, CDR3 protein, CDR3 DNA. A D gene is named only where the DNA matches it firmly. A clone size is listed for some rows: how often the clone was seen (once, few, many), or a class if it is expanded.

J: TRBJ2-6
size: .
D: TRBD2
V: TRBV7-3
CDR3: CASGGLGKTGANVLTF
DNA: TGTGCCAGTGGGGGACTAGGGAAAACTGGGGCCAACGTCCTGACTTTC

J: TRBJ2-1
size: .
D: .
V: TRBV6-5
CDR3: CASSYPKGGEQFF
DNA: TGTGCCAGCAGTTACCCGAAGGGGGGAGAGCAGTTCTTC

J: TRBJ2-3
size: few
D: TRBD2
V: TRBV12-3/TRBV12-4
CDR3: CASSPEGLTPDTQYF
DNA: TGTGCCAGCAGCCCAGAGGGACTAACCCCAGATACGCAGTATTTT

J: TRBJ2-7
size: .
D: .
V: TRBV28
CDR3: CASSFLDGNYEQYF
DNA: TGTGCCAGCAGTTTTCTGGACGGCAACTACGAGCAGTACTTC

J: TRBJ1-5
size: few
D: TRBD1
V: TRBV6-6
CDR3: CASSVPGQQPQHF
DNA: TGTGCCAGCAGTGTACCGGGACAGCAGCCCCAGCATTTT

J: TRBJ1-1
size: .
D: .
V: TRBV7-2
CDR3: CASSSDPGTYTEAFF
DNA: TGTGCCAGCAGCTCCGATCCAGGGACCTACACTGAAGCTTTCTTT

J: TRBJ2-1
size: many
D: .
V: TRBV4-2
CDR3: CASSQEFQAQSYNEQFF
DNA: TGTGCCAGCAGCCAAGAATTTCAGGCGCAGTCCTACAATGAGCAGTTCTTC

J: TRBJ2-3
size: .
D: .
V: TRBV7-2
CDR3: CTSSLDPSDTDTQYF
DNA: TGTACCAGCAGCTTAGATCCTAGCGACACAGATACGCAGTATTTT

J: TRBJ2-3
size: few
D: .
V: TRBV3-1
CDR3: CASSQARDRGGTQYF
DNA: TGTGCCAGCAGCCAAGCCCGGGATCGAGGGGGTACGCAGTATTTT

J: TRBJ2-7
size: .
D: TRBD1
V: TRBV27
CDR3: CASSEQLGQGVGAYF
DNA: TGTGCCAGCAGTGAACAACTCGGACAGGGGGTTGGTGCGTACTTC

J: TRBJ2-5
size: .
D: .
V: TRBV28
CDR3: CASSGTVAQETQYF
DNA: TGTGCCAGCAGCGGAACGGTCGCCCAAGAGACCCAGTACTTC

J: TRBJ2-5
size: .
D: .
V: TRBV7-2
CDR3: CASSLSPGSNGETQYF
DNA: TGTGCCAGCAGCTTATCCCCGGGCTCTAATGGGGAGACCCAGTACTTC

J: TRBJ2-5
size: .
D: .
V: TRBV2
CDR3: CANHRGGLRQETQYF
DNA: TGTGCCAACCACCGAGGCGGGTTGAGGCAAGAGACCCAGTACTTC

J: TRBJ1-5
size: .
D: .
V: TRBV6-1
CDR3: CASTSTGNQPQHF
DNA: TGTGCCAGCACGTCCACGGGGAATCAGCCCCAGCATTTT

J: TRBJ1-2
size: few
D: .
V: TRBV20-1
CDR3: CSAPPFLGGYTF
DNA: TGCAGTGCCCCACCCTTCTTGGGGGGCTACACCTTC

J: TRBJ2-1
size: .
D: TRBD1
V: TRBV14
CDR3: CASSQNPGQGLWEQFF
DNA: TGTGCCAGCAGCCAGAACCCGGGACAGGGGTTGTGGGAGCAGTTCTTC

J: TRBJ2-5
size: few
D: .
V: TRBV10-3
CDR3: CAISESNLAETQYF
DNA: TGTGCCATCAGTGAGTCGAATTTGGCAGAGACCCAGTACTTC

J: TRBJ2-3
size: .
D: .
V: TRBV12-5
CDR3: CASGVTNTDTQYF
DNA: TGTGCTAGTGGTGTGACTAACACAGATACGCAGTATTTT

J: TRBJ2-2
size: .
D: .
V: TRBV18
CDR3: CASSRDSQGRELFF
DNA: TGTGCCAGCTCAAGAGACAGCCAAGGAAGGGAGCTGTTTTTT

J: TRBJ2-1
size: once
D: TRBD2
V: TRBV10-3
CDR3: CATSVAGGPNEQFF
DNA: TGTGCCACTAGTGTAGCGGGAGGACCCAATGAGCAGTTCTTC

J: TRBJ2-7
size: .
D: .
V: TRBV11-2
CDR3: CASSFLGGGNTYEQYF
DNA: TGTGCCAGCAGCTTCCTAGGGGGGGGAAATACCTACGAGCAGTACTTC

J: TRBJ1-6
size: .
D: TRBD1
V: TRBV28
CDR3: CASSPSQGAIRSPLHF
DNA: TGTGCCAGCAGCCCGTCACAGGGGGCGATACGGTCACCCCTCCACTTT

J: TRBJ2-2
size: few
D: .
V: TRBV7-9
CDR3: CASTVDTANTGELFF
DNA: TGTGCCAGCACCGTTGACACGGCGAACACCGGGGAGCTGTTTTTT

J: TRBJ2-5
size: .
D: TRBD1
V: TRBV6-2/TRBV6-3
CDR3: CASSKGQDAYNEQYF
DNA: TGTGCCAGCAGTAAAGGACAGGACGCCTACAATGAGCAGTACTTC

J: TRBJ2-3
size: once
D: .
V: TRBV9
CDR3: CASSGWVGPQYF
DNA: TGTGCCAGCAGCGGATGGGTGGGCCCGCAGTATTTT

J: TRBJ2-1
size: once
D: .
V: TRBV6-1
CDR3: CASSPGTYGYNEQFF
DNA: TGTGCCAGCAGTCCCGGGACGTACGGGTACAATGAGCAGTTCTTC

J: TRBJ2-7
size: .
D: .
V: TRBV30
CDR3: CAWSAGDEQYF
DNA: TGTGCCTGGAGCGCTGGAGACGAGCAGTACTTC

J: TRBJ2-7
size: .
D: .
V: TRBV12-3/TRBV12-4
CDR3: CASSPTQAGNEQYF
DNA: TGTGCCAGCAGCCCCACTCAAGCGGGCAATGAGCAGTACTTC

J: TRBJ2-1
size: few
D: TRBD1
V: TRBV6-2/TRBV6-3
CDR3: CASSGQAYNEQFF
DNA: TGTGCCAGCAGCGGACAGGCCTACAATGAGCAGTTCTTC

J: TRBJ2-3
size: few
D: TRBD2
V: TRBV29-1
CDR3: CTTVGDREGTQYF
DNA: TGCACCACGGTTGGGGACCGGGAGGGTACGCAGTATTTT

J: TRBJ2-1
size: .
D: .
V: TRBV29-1
CDR3: CSTSRRAFINEQFF
DNA: TGCAGCACAAGTCGGCGCGCTTTTATCAATGAGCAGTTCTTC

J: TRBJ1-2
size: .
D: .
V: TRBV7-2
CDR3: CARGGAYGYTF
DNA: TGTGCCCGCGGAGGGGCCTATGGCTACACCTTC

J: TRBJ2-1
size: .
D: .
V: TRBV3-1
CDR3: CASSPILGQGLGEQFF
DNA: TGTGCCAGCAGCCCCATTTTGGGGCAGGGTTTGGGTGAGCAGTTCTTC

J: TRBJ2-2
size: .
D: TRBD2
V: TRBV11-2
CDR3: CASSYLAGGPNTGELFF
DNA: TGTGCCAGCAGCTACCTAGCGGGAGGGCCGAACACCGGGGAGCTGTTTTTT

J: TRBJ2-7
size: .
D: TRBD1
V: TRBV20-1
CDR3: CSASGQGNEQYF
DNA: TGCAGTGCTAGTGGACAGGGCAACGAGCAGTACTTC

J: TRBJ2-1
size: few
D: .
V: TRBV27
CDR3: CASSLSHRNEQFF
DNA: TGTGCCAGCAGTTTATCACACCGAAATGAGCAGTTCTTC

J: TRBJ1-2
size: .
D: TRBD1
V: TRBV12-3/TRBV12-4
CDR3: CASSPGTGGYDYGYTF
DNA: TGTGCCAGCAGTCCCGGGACAGGGGGGTACGACTATGGCTACACCTTC

J: TRBJ2-1
size: .
D: TRBD2
V: TRBV20-1
CDR3: CSASRASGGQNNEQFF
DNA: TGCAGTGCTAGTCGGGCTAGCGGGGGACAAAACAATGAGCAGTTCTTC

J: TRBJ2-7
size: once
D: TRBD1
V: TRBV5-6
CDR3: CASSTTGEGYEQYF
DNA: TGTGCCAGCAGCACTACAGGGGAAGGCTACGAGCAGTACTTC

J: TRBJ2-5
size: .
D: .
V: TRBV13
CDR3: CAGSLAHRPGFGETQYF
DNA: TGTGCCGGCAGCTTAGCCCACAGGCCGGGCTTCGGGGAGACCCAGTACTTC

J: TRBJ2-1
size: .
D: .
V: TRBV12-3/TRBV12-4
CDR3: CASSPAQGGAAEQFF
DNA: TGTGCCAGCAGTCCAGCACAGGGTGGGGCGGCTGAGCAGTTCTTC

J: TRBJ1-1
size: .
D: .
V: TRBV4-2
CDR3: CASSQGRAGSMNTEAFF
DNA: TGTGCCAGCAGCCAAGGAAGAGCGGGCTCTATGAACACTGAAGCTTTCTTT

J: TRBJ2-1
size: .
D: .
V: TRBV5-1
CDR3: CASNRQAGEQFF
DNA: TGCGCCAGCAACCGACAGGCGGGTGAGCAGTTCTTC

J: TRBJ2-7
size: few
D: TRBD1
V: TRBV4-2
CDR3: CASSNRDRGAYEQYF
DNA: TGTGCCAGCAGCAACCGGGACAGGGGCGCCTACGAGCAGTACTTC

J: TRBJ2-3
size: .
D: .
V: TRBV9
CDR3: CASSVGWGGGTDTQYF
DNA: TGTGCCAGCAGCGTAGGTTGGGGGGGCGGCACAGATACGCAGTATTTT

J: TRBJ1-2
size: .
D: .
V: TRBV25-1
CDR3: CASRKGTTDNYGYTF
DNA: TGTGCCAGCAGGAAGGGGACCACGGATAACTATGGCTACACCTTC

J: TRBJ2-3
size: few
D: .
V: TRBV12-5
CDR3: CASGWDSTDTQYF
DNA: TGTGCTAGTGGTTGGGACAGCACAGATACGCAGTATTTT

J: TRBJ2-7
size: .
D: TRBD1
V: TRBV6-5
CDR3: CASKGQNIAYEQYF
DNA: TGTGCCAGCAAGGGACAGAATATTGCCTACGAGCAGTACTTC

J: TRBJ2-5
size: .
D: .
V: TRBV25-1
CDR3: CASSDGPIFSETQYF
DNA: TGTGCCAGCAGTGACGGCCCCATTTTCTCTGAGACCCAGTACTTC

J: TRBJ1-4
size: .
D: TRBD1
V: TRBV5-1
CDR3: CASSITGDREKLFF
DNA: TGCGCCAGCAGCATAACAGGGGATCGTGAAAAACTGTTTTTT

J: TRBJ2-5
size: .
D: .
V: TRBV20-1
CDR3: CSARVSETQYF
DNA: TGCAGTGCTAGGGTCTCAGAGACCCAGTACTTC

J: TRBJ2-1
size: many
D: TRBD2
V: TRBV6-2/TRBV6-3
CDR3: CASSSQGLAGNEQFF
DNA: TGTGCCAGCAGCTCCCAGGGACTAGCGGGCAATGAGCAGTTCTTC

J: TRBJ2-7
size: .
D: .
V: TRBV18
CDR3: CASSPGPRVHEQYF
DNA: TGTGCCAGCTCACCTGGCCCCAGGGTCCACGAGCAGTACTTC

J: TRBJ2-3
size: .
D: TRBD1
V: TRBV12-3/TRBV12-4
CDR3: CASSSLTGPPTDTQYF
DNA: TGTGCCAGCAGTTCTTTGACAGGGCCCCCCACAGATACGCAGTATTTT

J: TRBJ1-1
size: .
D: .
V: TRBV6-5
CDR3: CASSYSWGGGTAFF
DNA: TGTGCCAGCAGTTACTCGTGGGGTGGGGGAACGGCTTTCTTT

J: TRBJ2-7
size: .
D: .
V: TRBV20-1
CDR3: CSARGNRVSEQYF
DNA: TGCAGTGCTAGAGGCAACAGGGTGAGCGAGCAGTACTTC

J: TRBJ2-1
size: .
D: .
V: TRBV7-8
CDR3: CASSLLGGPNPNEQFF
DNA: TGTGCCAGCAGCCTTTTGGGGGGCCCAAACCCCAATGAGCAGTTCTTC

J: TRBJ2-7
size: .
D: .
V: TRBV20-1
CDR3: CSARDGEDHSYEQYF
DNA: TGCAGTGCTAGAGATGGGGAGGACCACTCCTACGAGCAGTACTTC

J: TRBJ2-4
size: few
D: .
V: TRBV21-1
CDR3: CASSRVGGMAKNIQYF
DNA: TGTGCCAGCAGCAGGGTGGGAGGAATGGCCAAAAACATTCAGTACTTC

J: TRBJ2-7
size: .
D: .
V: TRBV7-2
CDR3: CTSSLGAESSYEQYF
DNA: TGTACCAGCAGCTTAGGGGCGGAAAGCTCCTACGAGCAGTACTTC